The clone carrying this TCR beta chain appeared a single time. This record belongs to a study of blood T cell repertoires in COVID-19. Study-wide context: Researchers got acute and convalescent COVID-19 samples from the United States, Italy and Spain.

Original methodology: Amplification from reference gene primers served as the basis for estimated nucleated cell counts. Produced via immunoSEQ multiplex PCR; TCRdb's table is partial and in-frame only. The D gene and trimming were derived from the DNA, and the V and J assignments and clone size from that table. The repertoire holds about 81,000 clones, with roughly four fifths as singletons. CDR1 is MNHNY and CDR2 is SVGAGI in the germline V gene (reference sequence). With 7 bases removed from V and 5 bases from J, the gap between germline ends came to 17 bases. This CDR3 contains 14 residues. This TCR was sampled from a human donor in a cohort sampled during active COVID-19. This rearrangement joins TRBV6-6 to TRBJ1-2; weak D call: TRBD1 (5 bases). The specimen sequenced was peripheral blood. CDR3 in DNA: TGTGCCAGCACCTTACAGGCGGTTTTTTATGGCTACACCTTC. This encodes CASTLQAVFYGYTF.